The TCR beta chain under discussion was sequenced for a study of blood T cells in healthy people across ages. For the second PCR, which ran for roughly 7 to 11 cycles, a sample-barcoded 5' primer and a J-beta primer mix were used. TCRdb processed the 5' RACE reads anew with MiXCR; each CDR3 protein has one entry. The repertoire holds about 780,000 distinct CDR3 sequences, 25% to 30% seen once, with 3% in the top ten. About this clonotype itself: Because the CDR3's place on the DNA is in doubt, the DNA is left out and the CDR3 is given as listed by TCRdb.

The germline V gene encodes CDR1 SQVTM and CDR2 ANQGSEA. The CDR3 sequence runs 12 residues, both termini included. These same data were also listed under a study on T cells of mothers and their children.

The specimen was blood. This TCR was recovered from a boy aged 5 to 17 in good health. The V call is TRBV29-1, the J call TRBJ2-3; TRBD1, the D gene given by the table, was not confirmed from the DNA. Here the CDR3 reads CSVASGTPMEYF.